The 19 T cell receptor beta chains reported below all come from one sample, sequenced in a study of OX40 agonist ivuxolimab in advanced cancers. Clones were sequenced by immunoSEQ multiplex PCR, and TCRdb holds only the in-frame ones, with some missing. The data show approximately 90,000 clones, around 90% seen once. Source: CD4+ or CD8+ T cells sorted from blood, taken in a trial of the OX40 agonist ivuxolimab. Source of these receptors: an adult with an advanced solid tumor such as melanoma, head and neck, liver or kidney cancer.

This clone was recorded only once. The chain links TRBV18 to TRBJ2-2; 12 positions match TRBD1. The junction had 3 bases not matched to a gene; V was cut back by 0 bases and J by 7 bases. CDR1 KGHSH and CDR2 LQKENI come from the germline V gene. The CDR3 is 16 residues long. CDR3 nucleotides: TGTGCCAGCTCACCACCGGGACAGGGGGCGAACGGGGAGCTGTTTTTT. It codes for CASSPPGQGANGELFF.

V is TRBV30 and J is TRBJ2-7; 7 nucleotides align to TRBD1. Germline V lookup: CDR1 GTSNPN, CDR2 SVGIG (reference sequence). There are 12 residues in the CDR3. Unmatched junction bases numbered 6, after V lost 4 bases and J lost 6 bases. The DNA for the CDR3 is TGTGCCTGGACCCCGACAGGGTTCGAGCAGTACTTC. Translating gives CAWTPTGFEQYF.

This clone was counted a single time. This chain uses TRBV7-8 with TRBJ1-5, with D perhaps matching TRBD1 (6 bases). The CDR3 extends over 16 amino acids. CDR1 and CDR2 from the germline V gene are SGHVS and FQNEAQ. The V end was cut by 5 bases, the J end by 6 bases, with 20 bases between. CDR3 region: CASSPRTSGDGQPQHF. CDR3 DNA: TGTGCCAGCAGCCCACGCACCTCAGGGGACGGTCAGCCCCAGCATTTT.

The rearrangement joins TRBV5-1 to TRBJ1-6; perhaps TRBD1 as D (5 bases). Germline V gene lookup returns CDR1 SGHRS and CDR2 YFSETQ. The V end was cut by 1 base, the J end by 10 bases, with 12 bases between. The CDR3 has 14 amino acids. CDR3 coding DNA: TGCGCCAGCAGCTTGACCGGGGCTGGCTCACCCCTCCACTTT. Translated, it gives CASSLTGAGSPLHF.

This clone was seen once. The chain uses TRBV7-2 and TRBJ2-1; a possible D gene is TRBD1 (6 bases). Germline CDR1 reads SGHTA; CDR2 reads FQGNSA. V shed 0 bases and J shed 2 bases, with 11 bases lying between them. This CDR3 contains 16 residues. The CDR3 loop reads CASSLAQGPAYNEQFF. DNA for the CDR3: TGTGCCAGCAGCTTAGCACAGGGCCCGGCCTACAATGAGCAGTTCTTC.

J is TRBJ2-3 and V is TRBV2; D call uncertain. The V end was cut by 7 bases, the J end by 6 bases, with 5 bases between. The CDR3 is 10 amino acids. Germline V CDR1 and CDR2: SNHLY, FYNNEI. In DNA form, the CDR3 reads TGTGCCAGCAATAGGGATACGCAGTATTTT. Translated: CASNRDTQYF.

The rearrangement joins TRBV21-1 to TRBJ2-1; TRBD1, the D gene given by the table, was not confirmed from the DNA. TRBV21-1 is tagged as a pseudogene. The CDR3 is 14 residues long. CDR3 residues: CASRKAQGHNEQFF. The DNA for the CDR3 is TGTGCCAGCAGGAAGGCACAGGGCCACAATGAGCAGTTCTTC.

In this sample, this clone turned up once. The chain recombines TRBV7-9 with TRBJ1-2, with D unclear. From germline, CDR1 is SEHNR and CDR2 FQNEAQ (reference sequence). The CDR3 length is 14 residues. The ends were cut back, 4 bases at V and 3 bases at J, with 12 bases in the middle. The CDR3 sequence: CASSSVAGYYGYTF. CDR3 nucleotides: TGTGCCAGCAGCTCGGTCGCTGGGTACTATGGCTACACCTTC.

This clone was found a few times. The chain links TRBV4-1 to TRBJ1-3, with 10 bases lining up with TRBD1. Germline CDR1 MGHRA, CDR2 YSYEKL. V shed 2 bases, J shed 3 bases, and the junction held 10 bases outside the gene matches. The CDR3 extends over 18 amino acids. CDR3 sequence: CASSQLQRTGGSGNTIYF. The DNA for the CDR3 is TGCGCCAGCAGCCAACTTCAAAGGACAGGGGGAAGTGGAAACACCATATATTTT.

This sequence joins TRBV10-3 and TRBJ1-5; no clear D gene. The germline gives CDR1 ENHRY, CDR2 SYGVKD. Trimming left V 3 bases short and J 11 bases short, with 11 bases between. The CDR3 covers 12 residues. The CDR3 DNA sequence: TGTGCCATCAGTGATGACCAAACGTCCCAGCATTTT. It translates to CAISDDQTSQHF.

The chain combines TRBV5-6 with TRBJ2-1; 7 bases fit TRBD1. V gave up 2 bases and J gave up 5 bases; unmatched junction bases: 4. The CDR3 is 14 amino acids. Germline CDR1 and CDR2: SGHDT and YYEEEE. The CDR3 region is CASSFFDRDNEQFF. The CDR3 bases are TGTGCCAGCAGCTTCTTCGACAGGGACAATGAGCAGTTCTTC.

This chain links TRBV5-1 with TRBJ2-2, with D hard to call. Germline assignment: CDR1 SGHRS and CDR2 YFSETQ. V was clipped by 6 bases and J by 9 bases, with 12 bases between them. This CDR3 spans 12 amino acids. The CDR3 sequence is CASIWPSRELFF. CDR3 sequence (DNA): TGCGCCAGCATTTGGCCTTCTAGGGAGCTGTTTTTT.

The chain employs TRBV5-1 and TRBJ2-5; D is unclear. V lost 0 bases to trimming and J lost 7 bases, with 4 bases between them. The CDR3 spans 11 residues. The germline CDR1 and CDR2 sequences are SGHRS and YFSETQ. The CDR3, as DNA: TGCGCCAGCAGCTTGGATGGGACCCAGTACTTC. Residues: CASSLDGTQYF.

This clone was recorded a few times. V is TRBV7-7 and J is TRBJ1-1; D is uncertain. The germline gives CDR1 SSHAT, CDR2 FNYEAQ (reference sequence). The CDR3 has 13 amino acids. Trimming removed 4 bases at V and 7 bases at J, with 13 bases between. The CDR3 spells CASSSTLTDEAFF. CDR3 nucleotides: TGTGCCAGCAGCTCCACACTCACAGATGAAGCTTTCTTT.

This sequence joins TRBV10-3 and TRBJ1-2, with unresolved D. From germline, CDR1 is ENHRY and CDR2 SYGVKD. Trimming pared 0 bases from V and 4 bases from J, leaving 3 bases between. The CDR3 runs to 12 residues. The CDR3 DNA follows: TGTGCCATCAGTGAGTCTCCCTATGGCTACACCTTC. Amino acids: CAISESPYGYTF.

CDR3 in DNA: TGCGCCAGCAGCCAAGGGACAGGGATTTCCTATAATTCACCCCTCCACTTT. Translation: CASSQGTGISYNSPLHF. The rearrangement uses TRBV4-1 and TRBJ1-6; 8 bases agree with TRBD1. The CDR3 runs 17 residues. Trimming cost V 1 base and J 1 base; bases outside gene matches: 3. Germline CDR1 reads MGHRA; CDR2 reads YSYEKL.

V gene TRBV11-3 combines with J gene TRBJ2-2; TRBD2 is a possible D gene (6 bases). The CDR3 spans 18 residues. Germline V gives CDR1 SGHNT, CDR2 YENEEA. V was pared by 0 bases and J by 1 base, with 15 bases between. CDR3 protein: CASSLDWRDPKNTGELFF. The CDR3 nucleotides are TGTGCCAGCAGCTTAGATTGGCGGGACCCCAAGAACACCGGGGAGCTGTTTTTT.

This clone was recorded a few times. V usage is TRBV6-1 and J usage is TRBJ1-2; possible D gene TRBD1, 6 bases. V was trimmed by 1 base and J by 0 bases, leaving 6 bases between them. The CDR3 contains 14 residues. Germline V CDR1 and CDR2: MNHNS, SASEGT. This CDR3 reads CASSEGQANYGYTF. The CDR3 bases are TGTGCCAGCAGTGAAGGACAGGCTAACTATGGCTACACCTTC.

The rearrangement joins TRBV7-9 to TRBJ1-1; 8 positions match TRBD1. The junction had 10 bases not matched to a gene; V was cut back by 4 bases and J by 0 bases. Germline assignment: CDR1 SEHNR and CDR2 FQNEAQ (reference sequence). The CDR3 is 17 residues long. The CDR3 coding sequence is TGTGCCAGCAGCTACGGGACAGGACTAAACGTGAACACTGAAGCTTTCTTT. Translating it yields CASSYGTGLNVNTEAFF.